One and the same sample provided the 27 T cell receptor beta chains below, sequenced in a study of post-analysis software for immune sequencing data. General observations from the study: About five TRBV segments appeared more often in patients than in controls, and TRBV5-6, TRBV5-1 and TRBV20-1 were among these.

No antigen has been assigned to these receptors. Each TCR beta cDNA library carried unique molecular identifiers. TCRdb processed the PCR reads anew with MiXCR; each CDR3 protein has one entry. The sample lists a few hundred thousand distinct CDR3 sequences, approximately 46% occurring once. The sequenced material came from blood. The receptors were sampled from a girl under 18 with multiple sclerosis.

This clonotype came up a few times. This chain connects TRBV3-1 to TRBJ2-2, with 10 nucleotides matching TRBD2. CDR3 length: 20 amino acids. The germline CDR1 and CDR2 sequences are LGHDT and YNNKEL (reference sequence). The trim removed 3 bases at V and 2 bases at J, leaving 15 bases unmatched. In DNA form, the CDR3 reads TGTGCCAGCAGCCAGATGACCGTAGTCGTAGCGGGAGGTAACACCGGGGAGCTGTTTTTT. It codes for CASSQMTVVVAGGNTGELFF.

The chain is built from TRBV5-1 and TRBJ2-3; 11 bases are a match to TRBD2. Germline assignment: CDR1 SGHRS and CDR2 YFSETQ. V lost 2 bases to trimming and J lost 4 bases; unmatched junction nucleotides: 9. The CDR3 is 17 amino acids. This chain's CDR3 is CASSLPIALAGADTQYF. CDR3 DNA: TGCGCCAGCAGCTTACCAATTGCACTAGCGGGAGCAGATACGCAGTATTTT.

V is TRBV5-1 and J is TRBJ2-3; the D gene is possibly TRBD2 (6 bases). The V end lost 4 bases, the J end lost 2 bases, and 17 bases lay between the germline ends. The V gene's germline CDR1 is SGHRS and CDR2 YFSETQ. CDR3 length: 16 amino acids. CDR3 sequence reads: CASSGLEGSHTDTQYF. CDR3 in DNA: TGCGCCAGCAGCGGTTTGGAGGGGTCTCACACAGATACGCAGTATTTT.

The V and J genes are TRBV4-1 and TRBJ2-7, with 11 bases aligning to TRBD2. Matching the DNA end better, TRBJ2-5 makes the J call doubtful. This CDR3 spans 16 amino acids. CDR1 is MGHRA, CDR2 YSYEKL, per germline. CDR3 sequence (DNA): TGCGCCAGCAGCCAAGTCGGGACTAGCGGTCTCGAGACCCAGTACTTC. This translates into CASSQVGTSGLETQYF.

This clonotype was counted only a few times. This chain uses TRBV20-1 with TRBJ2-1, with D possibly TRBD2 on 6 matching bases. The V gene's germline CDR1 is DFQATT and CDR2 SNEGSKA (reference sequence). The CDR3 length is 15 residues. The germline V and J ends were trimmed by 3 bases and 4 bases, with 16 bases remaining between them. The chain's CDR3 is CSASSGRRLYNEQFF. The CDR3 region has the DNA TGCAGTGCTAGTTCCGGGAGAAGGTTGTACAATGAGCAGTTCTTC.

The chain combines TRBV6-1 with TRBJ2-1; D gene unclear. CDR1 is MNHNS, CDR2 SASEGT, per germline. This CDR3 region has 13 residues. V lost 9 bases, J lost 10 bases, and 19 bases lay in between. DNA for the CDR3: TGTGCCAGTGTCCGTCTGGGTTCGTTAGAGCAGTTCTTC. Translation: CASVRLGSLEQFF.

The chain is built from TRBV7-9 and TRBJ2-1; D is perhaps TRBD1 (5 bases). Germline V gene sequence: CDR1 SEHNR, CDR2 FQNEAQ (reference sequence). The V gene lost 6 bases and the J gene lost 9 bases, with 9 bases spanning the gap. The CDR3 sequence is 11 residues long. CDR3 DNA: TGTGCCAGCAGTCCTGGGGCTGAGCAGTTCTTC. Protein product: CASSPGAEQFF.

The gene calls are TRBV28 and TRBJ2-3; D is unclear. The germline V gene encodes CDR1 MDHEN and CDR2 SYDVKM. CDR3 length: 14 amino acids. V dropped 11 bases and J dropped 1 base, with 16 bases sitting between them. CDR3 residues: CAGTVIAGTDTQYF. In nucleotides, the CDR3 is TGTGCCGGCACCGTGATTGCGGGCACAGATACGCAGTATTTT.

The chain employs TRBV11-2 and TRBJ2-5, with 9 bases fitting TRBD2. The CDR3 is 16 amino acids. V was clipped by 5 bases and J by 5 bases; unmatched bases: 12. Germline V lookup: CDR1 SGHAT, CDR2 FQNNGV. CDR3 region: CASSLAGGYVGETQYF. The DNA for the CDR3 is TGTGCCAGCAGCCTCGCGGGAGGGTACGTGGGTGAGACCCAGTACTTC.

V and J are TRBV9 and TRBJ2-7, with no clear D. Germline CDR1 and CDR2: SGDLS and YYNGEE. The CDR3 covers 13 residues. With 4 bases removed from V and 3 bases from J, the gap between germline ends came to 11 bases. The CDR3 DNA is TGTGCCAGCAGCCCCGGCCTCTTCTACGAGCAGTACTTC. It codes for CASSPGLFYEQYF.

The DNA for the CDR3 is TGCGCCAGCAGCCAAGATGGGTCGGGAGTGCGCGGGGGCAATGAGCAGTTCTTC. It specifies CASSQDGSGVRGGNEQFF. The chain links TRBV4-1 to TRBJ2-1; 7 nucleotides align to TRBD2. The CDR3 runs 18 residues. J lost 6 bases, V lost 0 bases, and 14 bases had no gene match. Germline CDR1 and CDR2: MGHRA and YSYEKL.

A few counts support this clonotype. V and J are TRBV20-1 and TRBJ2-7, with 8 positions matching TRBD2. V shed 4 bases, J shed 0 bases, and the junction held 2 bases outside the gene matches. The CDR3 totals 13 residues. In germline, CDR1 is DFQATT, CDR2 SNEGSKA (reference sequence). Here the CDR3 reads CSATGTSSYEQYF. DNA for the CDR3: TGCAGTGCTACTGGGACTAGCTCCTACGAGCAGTACTTC.

The rearrangement links TRBV6-5 to TRBJ2-7, with 8 bases matching TRBD1. The trim removed 0 bases at V and 3 bases at J, leaving 4 bases unmatched. The CDR3 runs to 15 residues. From germline, CDR1 is MNHEY and CDR2 SVGAGI. CDR3 sequence reads: CASSYSGQVIYEQYF. CDR3 bases: TGTGCCAGCAGTTACTCGGGACAGGTAATCTACGAGCAGTACTTC.

As to this clonotype: Mismatch with germline at one junction end may stem from a read error. The chain recombines TRBV15 with TRBJ2-7; the match to TRBD2 covers 12 bases. Germline V CDR1 and CDR2: LNHNV, YYDKDF (reference sequence). The CDR3 runs 19 residues. The CDR3: CAASGTLAGGSFGYYEQYF. The CDR3 DNA is TGTGCCGCCAGCGGGACACTAGCGGGAGGTTCGTTCGGGTACTACGAGCAGTACTTC.

This clonotype came up once. The chain couples TRBV25-1 to TRBJ2-1; 7 nucleotides match TRBD1. CDR3 size: 15 residues. Germline CDR1 MGHDK, CDR2 SYGVNS. V gave up 6 bases and J gave up 3 bases; unmatched junction bases: 8. The CDR3 DNA reads as TGTGCCAGCAGCCCCCGCAGGGGGTTCTACAATGAGCAGTTCTTC. This encodes CASSPRRGFYNEQFF.

This clonotype was counted between two and nine times. The chain recombines TRBV29-1 with TRBJ2-6; 12 nucleotides align to TRBD2. Germline V gives CDR1 SQVTM, CDR2 ANQGSEA. There are 19 residues in the CDR3. V shed 0 bases, J shed 2 bases, and the junction held 8 bases outside the gene matches. The CDR3 region is CSVEERLAGVSPGANVLTF. The DNA for the CDR3 is TGCAGCGTTGAAGAGAGACTAGCGGGAGTAAGCCCTGGGGCCAACGTCCTGACTTTC.

V usage is TRBV12-3 or TRBV12-4 and J usage is TRBJ2-5, with 7 nucleotides matching TRBD1. The J call is doubtful: the DNA matches TRBJ2-4 better. CDR3 length: 15 residues. CDR3 sequence reads: CASSTLQGVINIQYF. CDR3 DNA: TGTGCCAGCAGTACACTGCAGGGGGTAATAAACATTCAGTACTTC.

The rearrangement links TRBV20-1 to TRBJ2-3; a possible D gene is TRBD2 (5 bases). V lost 0 bases, J lost 5 bases, and 9 bases lay in between. This CDR3 has 13 amino acids. Germline loops: CDR1 DFQATT, CDR2 SNEGSKA (reference sequence). As DNA, the CDR3 is TGCAGTGCTAGAGAGGCGGGCCTAGATACGCAGTATTTT. Its protein product is CSAREAGLDTQYF.

V gene TRBV5-1 combines with J gene TRBJ2-3; 9 bases fit TRBD1. CDR3 length equals 15 residues. V lost 9 bases, J lost 2 bases, and 10 bases stayed unmatched. Germline V lookup: CDR1 SGHRS, CDR2 YFSETQ. The CDR3 here is CATKDRGTSTDTQYF. Here the CDR3 DNA reads TGCGCCACCAAGGACAGGGGTACTTCCACAGATACGCAGTATTTT.

The chain employs TRBV20-1 and TRBJ2-1; D is undetermined. CDR1 and CDR2 from the germline V gene are DFQATT and SNEGSKA (reference sequence). V was clipped by 1 base and J by 0 bases, with 7 bases between them. The CDR3 has 14 amino acids. The CDR3 coding sequence is TGCAGTGCTAGAGTGACCCGCTCCTACAATGAGCAGTTCTTC. Its translation is CSARVTRSYNEQFF.

This clonotype was picked up a small number of times. The V call is TRBV12-3 or TRBV12-4, the J call TRBJ2-1, with a weak D call TRBD2 (5 bases). The CDR3 contains 14 residues. V was shortened by 0 bases and J by 10 bases, with 13 bases between the two germline ends. The CDR3 sequence: CASSLALSSWEQFF. CDR3 DNA sequence: TGTGCCAGCAGTTTAGCCCTTTCTAGCTGGGAGCAGTTCTTC.

The chain combines TRBV18 with TRBJ2-5; 13 bases are shared with TRBD2. Germline V lookup: CDR1 KGHSH, CDR2 LQKENI. The V gene end was trimmed by 3 bases and the J gene end by 11 bases; junction bases not matched to a gene: 9. CDR3 length equals 15 residues. The CDR3 nucleotides are TGTGCCAGCTCACCTTTGGGACTAGCGGGAAATGAGCAGTACTTC. Translation: CASSPLGLAGNEQYF.

This clonotype was detected only a few times. The rearrangement joins TRBV6-5 to TRBJ2-3; the D is unclear. The CDR3 runs 13 residues. With 2 bases removed from V and 1 base from J, the gap between germline ends came to 4 bases. The germline gives CDR1 MNHEY, CDR2 SVGAGI. CDR3 sequence: CASSYPGTDTQYF. The DNA of the CDR3 is TGTGCCAGCAGTTACCCGGGCACAGATACGCAGTATTTT.

V gene TRBV6-5 combines with J gene TRBJ2-7; 7 nucleotides line up with TRBD1. The J call may be incorrect, as the DNA end agrees better with TRBJ2-1. Germline loops: CDR1 MNHEY, CDR2 SVGAGI. This CDR3 spans 15 amino acids. The chain's CDR3 is CASSPPATGLDEQFF. CDR3 DNA: TGTGCCAGCAGCCCCCCCGCGACAGGGTTGGACGAGCAGTTCTTC.

The V call is TRBV2, the J call TRBJ1-4; unclear D gene. Trimming shortened V by 1 base and J by 3 bases, and 15 bases separated the two germline ends. The germline V gene has CDR1 SNHLY and CDR2 FYNNEI. The CDR3 is 17 amino acids. Written as DNA, the CDR3 is TGTGCCAGCAGTGAAGGAACCTATCGAGGTTCTAATGAAAAACTGTTTTTT. This codes for CASSEGTYRGSNEKLFF.

This clonotype was found a few times. The chain combines TRBV2 with TRBJ1-5, with D possibly TRBD1 on 5 matching bases. Trimming pared 6 bases from V and 6 bases from J, leaving 9 bases between. CDR1 and CDR2 (germline): SNHLY, FYNNEI. The CDR3 is made up of 12 amino acids. The CDR3 sequence is CASRKTGQPQHF. The CDR3 nucleotides are TGTGCCAGCAGGAAAACAGGTCAGCCCCAGCATTTT. The entire variable domain, with the rest obtained from reference TRBV2 and TRBJ1-5, is as follows: EPEVTQTPSHQVTQMGQEVILRCVPISNHLYFYWYRQILGQKVEFLVSFYNNEISEKSEIFDDQFSVERPDGSNFTLKIRSTKLEDSAMYFCASRKTGQPQHFGDGTRLSIL.

The chain couples TRBV5-1 to TRBJ2-1, with 13 bases matching TRBD2. J lost 3 bases, V lost 3 bases, and 9 bases had no gene match. The CDR3 is made up of 18 amino acids. Looked up from germline, CDR1 is SGHRS and CDR2 is YFSETQ. Here the CDR3 DNA reads TGCGCCAGCAGCTATTTATCGGGACTAGCGGGAAGCTACAATGAGCAGTTCTTC. This codes for CASSYLSGLAGSYNEQFF.